This TCR beta chain derives from a study of beta chain features in type 1 diabetes. Turning to this clone: Its antigen is as yet unknown.

Points from the study as a whole: TCRB CDR3 length was moderately but significantly reduced in all four CD4+ subsets of Type 1 diabetes patients. A cDNA-based sequencing approach could over-represent cells with high TCR expression.

As every portion of the isolated RNA was reverse transcribed, the sequencing read expressed TCRB transcripts. Method: immunoSEQ multiplex PCR; TCRdb's copy keeps in-frame clones and lacks some. The sample lists 600,000 or so clones; over 10% were seen once. Input material: naive CD4+ T cells from blood. This clonotype was obtained from a man between 25 and 39 years old with type 1 diabetes.

CDR3 protein: CASSINRGQPQHF. In nucleotides, the CDR3 is TGTGCCAGCAGTATTAACCGAGGTCAGCCCCAGCATTTT. The gene calls are TRBV6-4 and TRBJ1-5; D not resolved. This CDR3 contains 13 residues. Germline CDR1 MRHNA, CDR2 SNTAGT. V lost 5 bases and J lost 6, with 11 bases in between.